This TCR beta chain was obtained from a study of shared clonotypes between healthy human individuals. Repertoires were generated with immunoSEQ multiplex PCR, while TCRdb's copy carries only in-frame clones and drops some. The table lists fewer than 1.4 million clones, around 82% of them singletons, with roughly 0.61% in the top ten. The CDR3 runs to 16 residues. The V end was cut by 4 bases, the J end by 4 bases, with 16 bases between. Germline CDR1 and CDR2: SGHVS and FNYEAQ. What was sequenced was memory CD4+ T cells from PBMCs. Specified subset: CD45RA-negative fraction. This sequence joins TRBV7-6 and TRBJ2-2; the D gene is possibly TRBD2 (5 bases). The sequence was obtained from a man aged 18 to 30 in good health. Some clones in this sample may be carry-over from other donors' samples. CDR3 amino acids: CASSWSGRGITGELFF. The CDR3 DNA reads TGTGCCAGCAGCTGGTCGGGAAGAGGTATCACCGGGGAGCTGTTTTTT.